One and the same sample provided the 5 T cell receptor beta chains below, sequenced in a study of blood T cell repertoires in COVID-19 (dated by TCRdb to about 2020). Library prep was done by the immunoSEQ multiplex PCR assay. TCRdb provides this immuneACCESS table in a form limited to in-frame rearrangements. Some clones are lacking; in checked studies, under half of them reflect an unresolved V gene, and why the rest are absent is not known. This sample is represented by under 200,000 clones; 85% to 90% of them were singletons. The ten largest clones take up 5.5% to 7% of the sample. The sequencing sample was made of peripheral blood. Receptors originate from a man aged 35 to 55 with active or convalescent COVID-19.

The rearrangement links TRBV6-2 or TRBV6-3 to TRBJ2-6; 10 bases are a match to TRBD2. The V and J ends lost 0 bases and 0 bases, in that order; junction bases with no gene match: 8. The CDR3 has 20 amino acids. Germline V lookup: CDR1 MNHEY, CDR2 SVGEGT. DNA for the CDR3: TGTGCCAGCAGTTACTCGAGTAAGAGCGGGGGGGCCTCTGGGGCCAACGTCCTGACTTTC. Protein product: CASSYSSKSGGASGANVLTF.

DNA for the CDR3: TGTGCCAGCCGGGGGGAGGACTACACTGAAGCTTTCTTT. Translated, it gives CASRGEDYTEAFF. The V and J genes are TRBV6-5 and TRBJ1-1, with D possibly being TRBD1 (5 bases). The germline gives CDR1 MNHEY, CDR2 SVGAGI. The CDR3 covers 13 residues. Trimming cost V 8 bases and J 3 bases, with 13 bases left between them.

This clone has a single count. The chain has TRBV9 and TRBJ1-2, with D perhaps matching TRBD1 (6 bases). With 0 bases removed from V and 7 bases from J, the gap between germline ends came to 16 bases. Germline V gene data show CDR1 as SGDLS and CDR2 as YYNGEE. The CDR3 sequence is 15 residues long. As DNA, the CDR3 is TGTGCCAGCAGCGTAGCGCGATTGGGGGCGAGTGGCTACACCTTC. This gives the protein CASSVARLGASGYTF. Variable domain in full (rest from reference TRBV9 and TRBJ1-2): DSGVTQTPKHLITATGQRVTLRCSPRSGDLSVYWYQQSLDQGLQFLIQYYNGEERAKGNILERFSAQQFPDLHSELNLSSLELGDSALYFCASSVARLGASGYTFGSGTRLTVV.

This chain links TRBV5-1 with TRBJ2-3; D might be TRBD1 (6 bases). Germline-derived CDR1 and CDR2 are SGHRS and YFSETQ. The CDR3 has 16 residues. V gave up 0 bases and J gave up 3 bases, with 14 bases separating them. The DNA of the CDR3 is TGCGCCAGCAGCTTGGAACAGGGAATTGGTACAGATACGCAGTATTTT. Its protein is CASSLEQGIGTDTQYF. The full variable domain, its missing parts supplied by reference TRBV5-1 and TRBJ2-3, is KAGVTQTPRYLIKTRGQQVTLSCSPISGHRSVSWYQQTPGQGLQFLFEYFSETQRNKGNFPGRFSGRQFSNSRSEMNVSTLELGDSALYLCASSLEQGIGTDTQYFGPGTRLTVL.

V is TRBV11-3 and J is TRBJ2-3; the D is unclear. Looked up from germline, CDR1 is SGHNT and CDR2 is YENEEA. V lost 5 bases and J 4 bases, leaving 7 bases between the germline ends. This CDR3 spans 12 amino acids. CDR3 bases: TGTGCCAGCAGCCTCCGAGCAGATACGCAGTATTTT. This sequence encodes CASSLRADTQYF.